Sequencing of this T cell receptor beta chain was carried out in a study of CD8+CD57+ T cells in acquired aplastic anemia. Study at large: The sorted CD4+ and CD8+ cells yielded an average approximately 3 ug of DNA.

Investigators profiled TCR beta VDJ and CDR3 from genomic DNA template. MiXCR, run by TCRdb on the reads, gives a single entry per CDR3 protein. Of 90,000 to 120,000 distinct CDR3 sequences in the sample, around 53% were seen once. There are 15 residues in the CDR3. The germline V and J ends were trimmed by 4 bases and 2 bases, with 11 bases remaining between them. Concerning this clonotype: No antigen is known for it.

Study results and limitations: Some 30 was the count of CD8+ CDR3 sequences that patients shared with controls.

Sequencing was done on a sample of sorted CD4+, CD8+, or CD8+CD57+ T cells (not recorded which) from PBMCs. This receptor was obtained from a human donor in good health, serving as a control. The J gene is TRBJ2-2, the V gene TRBV12-3 or TRBV12-4, with D hard to call. For the CDR3, the DNA is TGTGCCAGCAGTTGGCGGTCACATAACACCGGGGAGCTGTTTTTT. Protein: CASSWRSHNTGELFF.